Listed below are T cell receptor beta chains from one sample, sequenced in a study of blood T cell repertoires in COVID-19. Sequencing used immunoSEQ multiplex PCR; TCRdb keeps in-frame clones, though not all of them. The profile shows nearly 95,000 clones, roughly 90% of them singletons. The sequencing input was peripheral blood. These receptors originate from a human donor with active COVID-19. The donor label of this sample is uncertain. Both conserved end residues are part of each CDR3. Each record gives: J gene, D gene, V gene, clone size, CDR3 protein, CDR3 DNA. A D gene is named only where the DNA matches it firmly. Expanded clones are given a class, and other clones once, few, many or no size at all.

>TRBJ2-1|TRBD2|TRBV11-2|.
CASSPRKVFTSGVDNEQFF
TGTGCCAGCAGCCCGAGGAAGGTCTTTACTAGCGGGGTCGACAATGAGCAGTTCTTC
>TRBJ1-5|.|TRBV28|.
CASSSPLTGSNQPQHF
TGTGCCAGCAGCTCCCCACTGACGGGGAGTAATCAGCCCCAGCATTTT
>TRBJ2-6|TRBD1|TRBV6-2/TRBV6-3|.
CASSHRQGQSSGANVLTF
TGTGCCAGCAGTCACCGACAGGGACAAAGCTCTGGGGCCAACGTCCTGACTTTC
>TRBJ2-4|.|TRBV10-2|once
CASSEIQLAKNIQYF
TGCGCCAGCAGTGAGATACAGCTAGCCAAAAACATTCAGTACTTC
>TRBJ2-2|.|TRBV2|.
CASSETAPGSGELFF
TGTGCCAGCAGCGAGACGGCCCCGGGAAGCGGGGAGCTGTTTTTT
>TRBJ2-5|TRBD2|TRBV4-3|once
CASSFLAGETQYF
TGCGCCAGCAGCTTCCTAGCGGGAGAGACCCAGTACTTC
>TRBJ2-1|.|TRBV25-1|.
CASQSSNRALNNEQFF
TGTGCCAGCCAGTCTTCTAACAGGGCCCTAAACAATGAGCAGTTCTTC
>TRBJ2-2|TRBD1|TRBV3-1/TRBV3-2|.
CASTDRGRTGELFF
TGTGCCAGCACAGACAGGGGGAGGACCGGGGAGCTGTTTTTT
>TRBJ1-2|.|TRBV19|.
CASSIEYGGYTF
TGTGCCAGTAGTATAGAGTACGGTGGCTACACCTTC
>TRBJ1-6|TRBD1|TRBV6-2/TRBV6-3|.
CASSYSPGQTNSPLHF
TGTGCCAGCAGTTACTCGCCGGGACAGACTAATTCACCCCTCCACTTT
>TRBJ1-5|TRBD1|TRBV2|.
CASSRSAGGNQVQHF
TGTGCCAGCAGCCGAAGCGCAGGGGGAAATCAAGTCCAGCATTTT
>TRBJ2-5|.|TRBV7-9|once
CASSLMDTSQYF
TGTGCCAGCAGCTTAATGGACACGAGCCAGTACTTC
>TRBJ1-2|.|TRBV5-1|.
CASSLTDNPYGYTF
TGCGCCAGCAGCTTGACAGATAACCCCTATGGCTACACCTTC
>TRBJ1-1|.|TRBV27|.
CASSRWGGGTEAFF
TGTGCCAGCAGTCGATGGGGGGGCGGGACTGAAGCTTTCTTT
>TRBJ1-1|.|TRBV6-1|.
CASSEGQFEAFF
TGTGCCAGCAGTGAAGGCCAGTTTGAAGCTTTCTTT
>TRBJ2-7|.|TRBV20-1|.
CSASRGIYEQYF
TGCAGTGCTAGTCGGGGGATCTACGAGCAGTACTTC
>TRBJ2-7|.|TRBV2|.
CASNRDIRLEQYF
TGTGCCAGCAATCGGGACATTCGACTCGAGCAGTACTTC
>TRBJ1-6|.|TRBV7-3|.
CASSFNMKPPLHF
TGTGCCAGCAGCTTTAACATGAAACCACCCCTCCACTTT
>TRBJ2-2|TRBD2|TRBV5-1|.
CASSPFGWGGNGTSVYSGELFF
TGCGCCAGCAGCCCCTTCGGATGGGGGGGAAACGGGACTAGCGTATACTCCGGGGAGCTGTTTTTT
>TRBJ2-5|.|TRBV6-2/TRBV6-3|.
CASSYKGAGETQYF
TGTGCCAGCAGTTACAAGGGCGCGGGGGAGACCCAGTACTTC
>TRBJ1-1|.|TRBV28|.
CASSSPSGGLTEAFF
TGTGCCAGCAGTTCCCCCTCGGGAGGGCTCACTGAAGCTTTCTTT
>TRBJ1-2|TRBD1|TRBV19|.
CASANVRGSGYTF
TGTGCCAGTGCAAACGTCAGGGGGAGTGGCTACACCTTC
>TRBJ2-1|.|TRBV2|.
CASSDFESGAHYNEQFF
TGTGCCAGCAGTGATTTCGAATCAGGGGCCCACTACAATGAGCAGTTCTTC
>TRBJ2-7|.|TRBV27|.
CASSYGRDYEQYF
TGTGCCAGCAGCTACGGGCGGGACTACGAGCAGTACTTC
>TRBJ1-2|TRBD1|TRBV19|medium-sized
CASSARTGTNYGYTF
TGTGCCAGTAGTGCGAGGACAGGAACTAACTATGGCTACACCTTC
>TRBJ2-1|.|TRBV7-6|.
CASSQDRYQFF
TGTGCCAGCAGCCAAGACAGATACCAGTTCTTC
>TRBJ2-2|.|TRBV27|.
CASSFTRSGGELFF
TGTGCCAGCAGTTTCACTAGGTCGGGCGGGGAGCTGTTTTTT
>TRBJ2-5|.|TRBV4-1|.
CASSQVGSRRGPQETQYF
TGCGCCAGCAGCCAAGTTGGGAGTCGGCGGGGGCCGCAAGAGACCCAGTACTTC
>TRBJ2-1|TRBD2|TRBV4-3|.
CASSQDLPSGGIDEQFF
TGCGCCAGCAGCCAAGATCTTCCTAGCGGGGGGATCGATGAGCAGTTCTTC
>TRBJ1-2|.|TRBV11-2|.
CASSRRTGYASGYTF
TGTGCCAGCAGCCGCCGAACAGGGTATGCGAGCGGCTACACCTTC
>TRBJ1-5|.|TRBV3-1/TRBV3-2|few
CASSQGTVNQPQHF
TGTGCCAGCAGCCAAGGGACAGTCAATCAGCCCCAGCATTTT
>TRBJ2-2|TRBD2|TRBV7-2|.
CASSLDLAGANTGELFF
TGTGCCAGCAGCTTAGACCTAGCGGGGGCGAACACCGGGGAGCTGTTTTTT
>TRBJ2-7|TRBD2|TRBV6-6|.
CASSRFGGLANAYEQYF
TGTGCCAGCAGTCGTTTCGGGGGACTAGCGAACGCCTACGAGCAGTACTTC
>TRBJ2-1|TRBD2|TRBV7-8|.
CASSPLAGASYNEQFF
TGTGCCAGCAGCCCCTTAGCGGGGGCGAGCTACAATGAGCAGTTCTTC
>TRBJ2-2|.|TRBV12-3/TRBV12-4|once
CASRGGGFGELFF
TGTGCCAGCAGAGGGGGAGGGTTCGGGGAGCTGTTTTTT
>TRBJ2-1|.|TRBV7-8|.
CASSSRVGMSNEQFF
TGTGCCAGCAGCTCGAGGGTGGGTATGTCCAATGAGCAGTTCTTC
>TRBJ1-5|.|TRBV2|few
CASSSLGAAQPQHF
TGTGCCAGCAGCTCGTTAGGGGCTGCTCAGCCCCAGCATTTT
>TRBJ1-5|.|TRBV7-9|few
CASSLTDSNQPQHF
TGTGCCAGCAGCTTGACAGATAGCAATCAGCCCCAGCATTTT
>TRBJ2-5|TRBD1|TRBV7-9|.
CASSFGTGQETQYF
TGTGCCAGCAGCTTCGGGACAGGGCAAGAGACCCAGTACTTC
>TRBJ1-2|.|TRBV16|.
CASSQSARGSFGYTF
TGTGCCAGCAGCCAATCAGCACGCGGGTCATTCGGCTACACCTTC
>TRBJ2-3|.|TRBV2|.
CATGSGYTDTQYF
TGTGCCACAGGGTCCGGATACACAGATACGCAGTATTTT
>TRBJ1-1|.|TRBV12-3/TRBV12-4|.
CASSQNDRDEAFF
TGTGCCAGCAGTCAAAATGACAGAGATGAAGCTTTCTTT
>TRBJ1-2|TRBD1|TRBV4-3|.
CASSQGQGGYGYTF
TGCGCCAGCAGCCAGGGACAGGGAGGCTATGGCTACACCTTC
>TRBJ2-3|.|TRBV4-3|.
CASSQDFTVPTDTQYF
TGCGCCAGCAGCCAAGATTTCACGGTCCCCACAGATACGCAGTATTTT
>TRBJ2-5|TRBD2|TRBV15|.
CATSRTSAQETQYF
TGTGCCACCAGCAGAACTAGCGCCCAAGAGACCCAGTACTTC
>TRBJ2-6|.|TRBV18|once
CASSPGGLGANVLTF
TGTGCCAGCTCACCGGGAGGACTTGGGGCCAACGTCCTGACTTTC